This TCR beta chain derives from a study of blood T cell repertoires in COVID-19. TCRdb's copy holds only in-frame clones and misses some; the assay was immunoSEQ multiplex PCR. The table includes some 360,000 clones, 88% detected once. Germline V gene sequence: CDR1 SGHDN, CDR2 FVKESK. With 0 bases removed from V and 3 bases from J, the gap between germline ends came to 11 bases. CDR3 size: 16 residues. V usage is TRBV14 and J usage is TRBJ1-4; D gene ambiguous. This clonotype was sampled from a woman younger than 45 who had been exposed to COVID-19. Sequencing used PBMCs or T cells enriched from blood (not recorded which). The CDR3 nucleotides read TGTGCCAGCAGCCAAGAGTCTCGGTGGTCTAATGAAAAACTGTTTTTT. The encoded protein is CASSQESRWSNEKLFF. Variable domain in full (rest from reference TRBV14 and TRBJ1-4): EAGVTQFPSHSVIEKGQTVTLRCDPISGHDNLYWYRRVMGKEIKFLLHFVKESKQDESGMPNNRFLAERTGGTYSTLKVQPAELEDSGVYFCASSQESRWSNEKLFFGSGTQLSVL.